A selection of T cell receptor beta chains follows, all from one sample in a study of blood T cell repertoires in COVID-19. Measured with immunoSEQ multiplex PCR; TCRdb has only the in-frame clones, and not every one. Among 190,000 or so clones listed, roughly 86% were seen once. The sample taken for sequencing was PBMCs or T cells enriched from blood (not recorded which). These receptors all stem from a man in his late teens or twenties with acute COVID-19. Both conserved end residues are part of each CDR3. A D gene is named only where the DNA matches it firmly. Size tells how often a clone was seen (once, few, many) or the class of an expanded clone, and some rows leave it out.

clone size	D gene	V gene	J gene	CDR3 protein	CDR3 DNA
NA	NA	TRBV7-2	TRBJ2-7	CASSLGTPTHDGQYF	TGTGCCAGCAGCTTGGGGACTCCAACCCATGACGGGCAGTACTTC
NA	TRBD1	TRBV28	TRBJ1-4	CAVGRETGPTNEKLFF	TGTGCAGTGGGACGCGAGACAGGGCCAACTAATGAAAAACTGTTTTTT
NA	TRBD1	TRBV7-3	TRBJ2-2	CASSIRDRDTGELFF	TGTGCCAGCAGCATCCGGGACAGGGACACCGGGGAGCTGTTTTTT
NA	NA	TRBV6-4	TRBJ2-1	CASSDSAGYNEQFF	TGTGCCAGCAGTGACTCGGCAGGCTACAATGAGCAGTTCTTC
NA	TRBD2	TRBV10-3	TRBJ2-7	CAISESTSGSYEQYF	TGTGCCATCAGTGAGTCGACTAGCGGGAGTTACGAGCAGTACTTC
NA	NA	TRBV28	TRBJ2-7	CASTETGTEQYF	TGTGCCAGCACTGAGACTGGTACGGAGCAGTACTTC
NA	NA	TRBV28	TRBJ1-6	CASSPELNSPLHF	TGTGCCAGCAGTCCCGAGCTAAATTCACCCCTCCACTTT
once	NA	TRBV6-2/TRBV6-3	TRBJ1-1	CASSWGRDTEAFF	TGTGCCAGCAGTTGGGGCCGAGACACTGAAGCTTTCTTT
NA	TRBD2	TRBV27	TRBJ2-7	CASSLLRTSGVSYEQYF	TGTGCCAGCAGTCTCCTCCGGACTAGCGGGGTCTCCTACGAGCAGTACTTC
once	TRBD1	TRBV2	TRBJ1-1	CASSDGQGSTEAFF	TGTGCCAGCAGCGACGGACAGGGTAGTACTGAAGCTTTCTTT
NA	NA	TRBV12-3/TRBV12-4	TRBJ2-1	CASRAGGGSEQFF	TGTGCCAGCAGGGCAGGGGGAGGAAGTGAGCAGTTCTTC
NA	NA	TRBV7-8	TRBJ2-7	CASSQGRGNIYEQYF	TGTGCCAGCAGCCAGGGGCGCGGGAATATCTACGAGCAGTACTTC
NA	NA	TRBV29-1	TRBJ2-7	CSALAERSSYEQYF	TGCAGCGCCTTGGCCGAACGGAGCTCCTACGAGCAGTACTTC
NA	NA	TRBV27	TRBJ2-5	CASSLYSGRGETQYF	TGTGCCAGCAGTTTATACAGTGGCCGTGGAGAGACCCAGTACTTC
NA	NA	TRBV4-1	TRBJ1-4	CASSQARKLFF	TGCGCCAGCAGCCAAGCTCGAAAACTGTTTTTT
once	NA	TRBV7-9	TRBJ2-2	CASSLGEVGAGELFF	TGTGCCAGCAGCTTAGGAGAAGTGGGAGCCGGGGAGCTGTTTTTT
NA	NA	TRBV28	TRBJ2-1	CASSTQPREQFF	TGTGCCAGCAGTACGCAACCGCGTGAGCAGTTCTTC
NA	NA	TRBV28	TRBJ2-5	CATTGTTKKETQYF	TGTGCCACCACAGGGACTACGAAAAAAGAGACCCAGTACTTC
few	NA	TRBV6-6	TRBJ1-1	CASSYRQDPEAFF	TGTGCCAGCAGTTACAGACAGGATCCTGAAGCTTTCTTT
NA	TRBD1	TRBV28	TRBJ1-2	CASSQPAGQGGGGYTF	TGTGCCAGCAGTCAACCCGCCGGACAGGGAGGCGGTGGCTACACCTTC
NA	NA	TRBV4-2	TRBJ2-7	CASSQERIRYEQYF	TGTGCCAGCAGCCAGGAGCGGATACGCTACGAGCAGTACTTC
NA	TRBD1	TRBV27	TRBJ2-5	CASSLNRGLETQYF	TGTGCCAGCAGTTTAAACAGGGGGTTAGAGACCCAGTACTTC
NA	NA	TRBV28	TRBJ2-5	CASSLGGTETQYF	TGTGCCAGCAGTTTAGGCGGGACAGAGACCCAGTACTTC
NA	TRBD1	TRBV30	TRBJ1-2	CAGTGGNYGYTF	TGTGCCGGGACAGGGGGCAACTATGGCTACACCTTC
NA	NA	TRBV6-5	TRBJ2-5	CASRETGTQETQYF	TGTGCCAGCAGGGAGACAGGCACCCAAGAGACCCAGTACTTC
once	NA	TRBV12-3/TRBV12-4	TRBJ2-1	CASGGNEQFF	TGTGCCAGCGGAGGGAATGAGCAGTTCTTC
once	TRBD1	TRBV4-3	TRBJ1-2	CASSISGTGGYTF	TGCGCCAGCAGCATTTCCGGGACAGGAGGCTACACCTTC
NA	TRBD2	TRBV4-1	TRBJ2-1	CASSQGGLAGENEQFF	TGCGCCAGCAGCCAGGGGGGACTAGCGGGAGAAAATGAGCAGTTCTTC
NA	NA	TRBV27	TRBJ2-7	CASSLSAASRSLEQYF	TGTGCCAGCAGTTTATCGGCGGCCTCTCGATCCCTCGAGCAGTACTTC
NA	NA	TRBV9	TRBJ1-2	CASSVDPTGERYGYTF	TGTGCCAGCAGCGTCGATCCCACGGGTGAGCGCTATGGCTACACCTTC
NA	NA	TRBV28	TRBJ1-6	CASREGGNSPLHF	TGTGCCAGCAGGGAGGGCGGAAATTCACCCCTCCACTTT
NA	NA	TRBV12-5	TRBJ1-2	CASASQMDYGYTF	TGTGCTAGTGCCTCCCAGATGGACTATGGCTACACCTTC
NA	NA	TRBV2	TRBJ1-6	CASLDSEVYNSPLHF	TGTGCCAGCTTGGACTCAGAAGTCTATAATTCACCCCTCCACTTT
NA	TRBD1	TRBV7-9	TRBJ1-1	CASSLANGQDLGAFF	TGTGCCAGCAGCTTAGCTAATGGACAGGATCTAGGAGCTTTCTTT
once	NA	TRBV19	TRBJ2-1	CASSPPGLGNEQFF	TGTGCCAGTAGTCCTCCGGGACTTGGCAATGAGCAGTTCTTC
NA	NA	TRBV9	TRBJ2-7	CASSEGWGEAYEQYF	TGTGCCAGCAGCGAGGGATGGGGGGAGGCCTACGAGCAGTACTTC
NA	NA	TRBV27	TRBJ1-6	CASSFWGAGHSPLHF	TGTGCCAGCAGTTTTTGGGGCGCAGGACATTCACCCCTCCACTTT
NA	TRBD1	TRBV4-3	TRBJ1-1	CASSQAGQGNTEAFF	TGCGCCAGCAGCCAAGCAGGACAGGGGAACACTGAAGCTTTCTTT
NA	TRBD1	TRBV27	TRBJ1-6	CASSPQGVSPLHF	TGTGCCAGCAGTCCCCAGGGGGTGTCACCCCTCCACTTT
NA	TRBD1	TRBV5-4	TRBJ2-5	CASSSGQLQETQYF	TGTGCCAGCAGCTCGGGACAGCTGCAAGAGACCCAGTACTTC
NA	TRBD1	TRBV18	TRBJ1-1	CASSQQGENTEAFF	TGTGCCAGCTCGCAACAGGGGGAGAACACTGAAGCTTTCTTT
NA	TRBD1	TRBV29-1	TRBJ1-2	CSVESSTGGIGYTF	TGCAGCGTTGAGTCGTCGACAGGGGGGATTGGCTACACCTTC
NA	NA	TRBV7-2	TRBJ2-5	CASSFLDILQETQYF	TGTGCCAGCAGCTTTCTGGACATTCTCCAAGAGACCCAGTACTTC
NA	NA	TRBV18	TRBJ2-1	CASSPNNEQFF	TGTGCCAGCTCACCCAACAATGAGCAGTTCTTC
NA	TRBD1	TRBV27	TRBJ1-1	CASSTGANTEAFF	TGTGCCAGCAGTACAGGGGCGAACACTGAAGCTTTCTTT
NA	TRBD1	TRBV24-1	TRBJ1-1	CATSEAGGGSTTEAFF	TGTGCCACCAGTGAGGCAGGGGGTGGTTCTACAACTGAAGCTTTCTTT
NA	TRBD2	TRBV7-9	TRBJ2-2	CASSLGRDQGELFF	TGTGCCAGCAGCCTCGGGAGGGACCAAGGGGAGCTGTTTTTT
few	NA	TRBV4-3	TRBJ1-2	CASSQSWRDLSGYTF	TGCGCCAGCAGCCAATCCTGGAGAGATTTAAGCGGCTACACCTTC
NA	TRBD2	TRBV19	TRBJ2-5	CASSSRTSGVRETQYF	TGTGCCAGTAGTTCCCGGACTAGCGGGGTCCGGGAGACCCAGTACTTC
NA	NA	TRBV9	TRBJ2-5	CASSPYEGGETQYF	TGTGCCAGCAGCCCCTACGAGGGAGGAGAGACCCAGTACTTC
NA	NA	TRBV6-2/TRBV6-3	TRBJ1-1	CASSPPRVANTEAFF	TGTGCCAGCAGTCCCCCCCGGGTGGCGAACACTGAAGCTTTCTTT
NA	NA	TRBV9	TRBJ2-7	CASSPQGGNFYEQYF	TGTGCCAGCAGCCCACAGGGTGGGAACTTCTACGAGCAGTACTTC
few	NA	TRBV10-2	TRBJ1-5	CASSATDSNQPQHF	TGCGCCAGCAGTGCGACAGATAGCAATCAGCCCCAGCATTTT
NA	NA	TRBV11-2	TRBJ2-1	CASSLGRMNEQFF	TGTGCCAGCAGCTTAGGGAGAATGAATGAGCAGTTCTTC
NA	TRBD1	TRBV19	TRBJ2-1	CASSIGGRGLWHEQFF	TGTGCCAGTAGTATAGGCGGCAGGGGGCTCTGGCATGAGCAGTTCTTC
NA	NA	TRBV30	TRBJ1-5	CAWMPGPGGQPQHF	TGTGCCTGGATGCCGGGACCCGGGGGACAGCCCCAGCATTTT
NA	TRBD1	TRBV2	TRBJ1-1	CASQKTGYYTEAFF	TGTGCCAGCCAGAAGACAGGGTATTACACTGAAGCTTTCTTT